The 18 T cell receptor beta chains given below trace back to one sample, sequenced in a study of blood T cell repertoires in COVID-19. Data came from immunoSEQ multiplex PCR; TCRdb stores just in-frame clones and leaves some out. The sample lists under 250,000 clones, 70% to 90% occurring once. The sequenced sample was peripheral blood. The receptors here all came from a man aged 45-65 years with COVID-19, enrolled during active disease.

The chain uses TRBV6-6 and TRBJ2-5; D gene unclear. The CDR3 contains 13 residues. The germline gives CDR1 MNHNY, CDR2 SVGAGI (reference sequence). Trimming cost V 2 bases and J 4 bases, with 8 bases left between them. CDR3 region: CASSYPPGETQYF. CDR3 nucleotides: TGTGCCAGCAGTTACCCTCCAGGAGAGACCCAGTACTTC.

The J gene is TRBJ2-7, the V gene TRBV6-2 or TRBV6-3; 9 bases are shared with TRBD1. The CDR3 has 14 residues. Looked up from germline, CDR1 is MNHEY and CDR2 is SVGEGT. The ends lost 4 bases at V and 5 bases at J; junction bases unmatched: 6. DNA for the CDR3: TGTGCCAGCAGTTCCGGGACAGGGTTGAACGAGCAGTACTTC. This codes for CASSSGTGLNEQYF.

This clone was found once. CDR3 nucleotides: TGTGCCAGCAGTACCTACCAGGGCAGCAATCAGCCCCAGCATTTT. Residues: CASSTYQGSNQPQHF. The rearrangement joins TRBV2 to TRBJ1-5; maybe TRBD1 (5 bases). Germline V gene data show CDR1 as SNHLY and CDR2 as FYNNEI. V was clipped by 5 bases and J by 1 base, with 12 bases between them. This CDR3 spans 15 amino acids.

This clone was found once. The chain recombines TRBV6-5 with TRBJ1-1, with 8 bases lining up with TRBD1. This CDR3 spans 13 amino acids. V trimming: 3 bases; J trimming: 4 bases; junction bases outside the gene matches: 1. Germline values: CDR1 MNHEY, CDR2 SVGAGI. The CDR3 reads CASSYTGGTEAFF. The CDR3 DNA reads TGTGCCAGCAGTTATACAGGGGGCACTGAAGCTTTCTTT.

The chain's CDR3 is CASSFSGGTNEKLFF. CDR3 coding DNA: TGTGCCAGCAGCTTCTCAGGGGGTACTAATGAAAAACTGTTTTTT. This chain links TRBV5-4 with TRBJ1-4, with 7 bases aligning to TRBD1. The CDR3 covers 15 residues. The germline CDR1 and CDR2 sequences are SGHNT and YYREEE (reference sequence). Unmatched junction bases numbered 3, after V lost 2 bases and J lost 2 bases.

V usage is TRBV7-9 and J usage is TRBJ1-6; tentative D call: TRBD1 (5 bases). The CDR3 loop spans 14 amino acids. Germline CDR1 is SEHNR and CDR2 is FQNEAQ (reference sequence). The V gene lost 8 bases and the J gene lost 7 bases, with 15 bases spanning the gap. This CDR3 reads CASAKDIANSPLHF. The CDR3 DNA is TGTGCCAGCGCCAAGGACATAGCCAATTCACCCCTCCACTTT.

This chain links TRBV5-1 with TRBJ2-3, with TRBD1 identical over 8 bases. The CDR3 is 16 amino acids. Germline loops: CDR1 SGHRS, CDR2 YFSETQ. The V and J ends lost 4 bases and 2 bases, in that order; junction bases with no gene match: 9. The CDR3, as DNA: TGCGCCAGCAGCCCCCCCGGGACAGGACACACAGATACGCAGTATTTT. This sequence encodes CASSPPGTGHTDTQYF.

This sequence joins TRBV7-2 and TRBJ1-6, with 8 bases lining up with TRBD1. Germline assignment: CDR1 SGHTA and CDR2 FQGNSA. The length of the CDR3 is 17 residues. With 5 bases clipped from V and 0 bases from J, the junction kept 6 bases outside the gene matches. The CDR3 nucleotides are TGTGCCAGCAGCCGGGGACAGGCGAGCTCCTATAATTCACCCCTCCACTTT. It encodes CASSRGQASSYNSPLHF. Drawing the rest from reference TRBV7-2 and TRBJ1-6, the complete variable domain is GAGVSQSPSNKVTEKGKDVELRCDPISGHTALYWYRQSLGQGLEFLIYFQGNSAPDKSGLPSDRFSAERTGGSVSTLTIQRTQQEDSAVYLCASSRGQASSYNSPLHFGNGTRLTVT.

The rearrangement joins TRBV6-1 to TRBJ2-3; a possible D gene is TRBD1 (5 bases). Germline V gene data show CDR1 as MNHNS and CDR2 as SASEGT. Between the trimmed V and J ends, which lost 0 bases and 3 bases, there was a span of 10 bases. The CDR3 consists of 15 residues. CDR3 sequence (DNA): TGTGCCAGCAGTGAAGCGTTGCAGGGAACAGATACGCAGTATTTT. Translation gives CASSEALQGTDTQYF.

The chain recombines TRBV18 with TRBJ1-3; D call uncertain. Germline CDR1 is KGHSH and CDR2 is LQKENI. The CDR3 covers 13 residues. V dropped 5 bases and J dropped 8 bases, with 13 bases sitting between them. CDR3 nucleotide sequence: TGTGCCAGCTCAGGCTCTGAAGGAGACACCATATATTTT. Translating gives CASSGSEGDTIYF. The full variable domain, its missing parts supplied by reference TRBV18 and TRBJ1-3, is NAGVMQNPRHLVRRRGQEARLRCSPMKGHSHVYWYRQLPEEGLKFMVYLQKENIIDESGMPKERFSAEFPKEGPSILRIQQVVRGDSAAYFCASSGSEGDTIYFGEGSWLTVV.

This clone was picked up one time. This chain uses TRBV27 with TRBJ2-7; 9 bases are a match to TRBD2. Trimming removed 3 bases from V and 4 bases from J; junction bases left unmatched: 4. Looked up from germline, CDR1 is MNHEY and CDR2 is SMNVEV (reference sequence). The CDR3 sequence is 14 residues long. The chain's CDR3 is CASSFLAGTYEQYF. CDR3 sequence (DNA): TGTGCCAGCAGTTTCCTAGCGGGGACATACGAGCAGTACTTC.

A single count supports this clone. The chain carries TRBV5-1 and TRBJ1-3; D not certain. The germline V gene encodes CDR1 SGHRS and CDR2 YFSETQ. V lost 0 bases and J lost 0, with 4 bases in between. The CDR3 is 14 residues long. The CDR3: CASSLDTSGNTIYF. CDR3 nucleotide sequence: TGCGCCAGCAGCTTGGACACCTCTGGAAACACCATATATTTT.

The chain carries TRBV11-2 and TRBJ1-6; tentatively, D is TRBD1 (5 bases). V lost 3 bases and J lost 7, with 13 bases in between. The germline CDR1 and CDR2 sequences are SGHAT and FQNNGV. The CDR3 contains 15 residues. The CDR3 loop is CASSLGGPSNSPLHF. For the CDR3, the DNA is TGTGCCAGCAGCTTGGGGGGACCGTCAAATTCACCCCTCCACTTT. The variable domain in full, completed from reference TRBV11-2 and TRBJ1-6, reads EAGVAQSPRYKIIEKRQSVAFWCNPISGHATLYWYQQILGQGPKLLIQFQNNGVVDDSQLPKDRFSAERLKGVDSTLKIQPAKLEDSAVYLCASSLGGPSNSPLHFGNGTRLTVT.

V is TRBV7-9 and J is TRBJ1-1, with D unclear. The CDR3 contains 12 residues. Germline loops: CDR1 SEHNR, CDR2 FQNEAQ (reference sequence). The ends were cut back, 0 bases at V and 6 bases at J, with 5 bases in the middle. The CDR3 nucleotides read TGTGCCAGCAGCTTAGCTTTCTCTGAAGCTTTCTTT. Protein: CASSLAFSEAFF.

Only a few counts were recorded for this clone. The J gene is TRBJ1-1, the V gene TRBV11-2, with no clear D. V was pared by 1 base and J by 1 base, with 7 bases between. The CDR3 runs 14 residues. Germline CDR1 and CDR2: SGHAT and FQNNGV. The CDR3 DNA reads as TGTGCCAGCAGCTTAGGGCACAAGAACACTGAAGCTTTCTTT. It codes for CASSLGHKNTEAFF.

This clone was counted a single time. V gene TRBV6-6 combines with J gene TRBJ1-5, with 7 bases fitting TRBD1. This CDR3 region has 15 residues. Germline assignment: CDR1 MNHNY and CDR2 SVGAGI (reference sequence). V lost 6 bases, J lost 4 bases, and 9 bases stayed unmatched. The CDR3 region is CASRLGDSLNQPQHF. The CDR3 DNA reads TGTGCCAGCAGATTAGGGGACAGCCTTAATCAGCCCCAGCATTTT.

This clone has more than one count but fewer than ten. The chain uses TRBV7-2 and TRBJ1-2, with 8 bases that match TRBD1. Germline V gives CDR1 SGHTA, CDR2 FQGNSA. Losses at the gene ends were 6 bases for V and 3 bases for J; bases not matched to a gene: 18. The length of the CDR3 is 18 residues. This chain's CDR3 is CASRPDRVVITSDYGYTF. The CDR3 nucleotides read TGTGCCAGCAGACCGGACAGGGTAGTTATTACATCGGACTATGGCTACACCTTC. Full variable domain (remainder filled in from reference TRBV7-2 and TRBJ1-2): GAGVSQSPSNKVTEKGKDVELRCDPISGHTALYWYRQSLGQGLEFLIYFQGNSAPDKSGLPSDRFSAERTGGSVSTLTIQRTQQEDSAVYLCASRPDRVVITSDYGYTFGSGTRLTVV.

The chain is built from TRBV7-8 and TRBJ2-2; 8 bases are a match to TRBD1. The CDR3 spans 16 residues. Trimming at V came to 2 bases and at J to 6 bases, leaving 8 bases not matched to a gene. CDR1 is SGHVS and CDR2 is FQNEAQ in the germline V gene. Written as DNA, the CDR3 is TGTGCCAGCAGCTTATCGGCAGGGGGCCAGGCCGGGGAGCTGTTTTTT. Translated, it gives CASSLSAGGQAGELFF.